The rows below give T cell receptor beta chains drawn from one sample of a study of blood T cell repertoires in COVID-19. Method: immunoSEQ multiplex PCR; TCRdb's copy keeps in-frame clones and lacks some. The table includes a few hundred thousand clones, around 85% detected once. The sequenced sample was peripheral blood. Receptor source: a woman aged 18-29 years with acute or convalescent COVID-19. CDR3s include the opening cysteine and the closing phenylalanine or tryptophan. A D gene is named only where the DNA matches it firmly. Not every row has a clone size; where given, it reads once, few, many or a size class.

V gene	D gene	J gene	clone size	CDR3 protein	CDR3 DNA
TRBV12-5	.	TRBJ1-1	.	CASGFRGPNTEAFF	TGTGCTAGTGGTTTCCGAGGGCCGAACACTGAAGCTTTCTTT
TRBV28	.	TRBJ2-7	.	CASTQWGGIGEQYF	TGTGCCAGCACCCAATGGGGGGGCATCGGCGAGCAGTACTTC
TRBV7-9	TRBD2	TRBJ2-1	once	CASSKISGSSYNEQFF	TGTGCCAGCAGCAAAATTAGCGGGTCCTCCTACAATGAGCAGTTCTTC
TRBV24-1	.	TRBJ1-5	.	CATSDYRGGEPQHF	TGTGCCACCAGTGATTACAGAGGGGGTGAGCCCCAGCATTTT
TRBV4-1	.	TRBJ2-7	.	CASSPPGFYEQYF	TGCGCCAGCAGCCCCCCCGGGTTTTACGAGCAGTACTTC
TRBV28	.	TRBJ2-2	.	CASSPLDSTGPDSGGELFF	TGTGCCAGCAGTCCACTGGATTCGACAGGCCCCGATTCGGGCGGGGAGCTGTTTTTT
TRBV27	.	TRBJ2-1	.	CASSLAGVDGNEQFF	TGTGCCAGCAGTTTGGCAGGGGTCGACGGGAATGAGCAGTTCTTC
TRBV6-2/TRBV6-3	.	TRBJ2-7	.	CASSRLGVYEQYF	TGTGCCAGCAGCCGCCTCGGGGTTTACGAGCAGTACTTC
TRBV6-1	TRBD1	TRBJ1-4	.	CASSDRQGLNEKLFF	TGTGCCAGCAGTGATAGACAGGGACTTAATGAAAAACTGTTTTTT
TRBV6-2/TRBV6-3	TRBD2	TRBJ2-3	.	CASSYPLVGGSYTDTQYF	TGTGCCAGCAGTTACCCACTGGTCGGCGGGAGCTATACAGATACGCAGTATTTT
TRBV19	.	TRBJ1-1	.	CASSTRTGNTEAFF	TGTGCCAGTAGTACCCGAACAGGTAACACTGAAGCTTTCTTT
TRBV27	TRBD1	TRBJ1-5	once	CASRQGNSNQPQHF	TGTGCCAGCAGACAGGGGAATAGCAATCAGCCCCAGCATTTT
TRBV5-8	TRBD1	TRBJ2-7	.	CASSPITGQGSSYEQYF	TGTGCCAGCAGCCCCATCACGGGACAGGGGAGCTCCTACGAGCAGTACTTC
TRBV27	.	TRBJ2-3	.	CASSHDSTDTQYF	TGTGCCAGCAGCCACGACAGTACAGATACGCAGTATTTT
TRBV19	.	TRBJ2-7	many	CASSKRDTAFEQYF	TGTGCCAGTAGTAAAAGGGACACCGCCTTCGAGCAGTACTTC
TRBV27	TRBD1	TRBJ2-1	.	CASSGLTGVNEQFF	TGTGCCAGCAGTGGCTTGACAGGGGTCAATGAGCAGTTCTTC
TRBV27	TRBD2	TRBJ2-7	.	CASSGPSGRSSYEQYF	TGTGCCAGCAGTGGACCTAGCGGGAGGAGCTCCTACGAGCAGTACTTC
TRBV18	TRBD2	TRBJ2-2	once	CASSLSPGLHTGELFF	TGTGCCAGCTCACTCTCACCGGGACTACACACCGGGGAGCTGTTTTTT
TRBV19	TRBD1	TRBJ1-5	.	CASSIRNRGGNQPQHF	TGTGCCAGTAGTATCCGAAACAGGGGGGGGAATCAGCCCCAGCATTTT
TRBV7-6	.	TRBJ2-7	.	CASSPGGGMTYEQYF	TGTGCCAGCAGCCCCGGGGGAGGAATGACATACGAGCAGTACTTC
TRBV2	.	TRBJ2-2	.	CASKRRDNTGELFF	TGTGCCAGCAAGAGGAGGGATAACACCGGGGAGCTGTTTTTT
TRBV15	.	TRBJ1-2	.	CATSRDAAGGGYGYTF	TGTGCCACCAGCAGAGATGCGGCGGGGGGAGGCTATGGCTACACCTTC